This is a list of T cell receptor beta chains from one sample in a study of CD8 T cells in Susac syndrome. TCRdb re-called the immunoSEQ multiplex PCR reads through MiXCR, storing one row per CDR3 protein. The table records about 94,000 distinct CDR3 sequences, just under 95% of them present only once. The source material was CD4+ T cells from PBMCs. All receptors derive from a human donor with Susac syndrome. Both conserved end residues are part of each CDR3. Each record gives: clone size, V gene, D gene, J gene, CDR3 DNA, CDR3 protein. A D gene is named only where the DNA matches it firmly. Rows may omit the clone size; those that give it use once, few, many or a size class.

clone size: .
V gene: TRBV29-1
D gene: TRBD1
J gene: TRBJ1-2
CDR3 DNA: TGCAGCGTAGATCATGGGACAGTCTATGGCTACACCTTC
CDR3 protein: CSVDHGTVYGYTF

clone size: .
V gene: TRBV11-2
D gene: .
J gene: TRBJ2-2
CDR3 DNA: TGTGCCAGCAGCTTAACCCAGGGTGGAATCGGGGAGCTGTTTTTT
CDR3 protein: CASSLTQGGIGELFF

clone size: .
V gene: TRBV20-1
D gene: TRBD1
J gene: TRBJ1-5
CDR3 DNA: TGCAGTGCTAACAGCCACAGGGGGAATCAGCCCCAGCATTTT
CDR3 protein: CSANSHRGNQPQHF

clone size: .
V gene: TRBV9
D gene: TRBD2
J gene: TRBJ2-3
CDR3 DNA: TGTGCCAGCAGCGTAGCGGGGGGGCCTGGGACAGATACGCAGTATTTT
CDR3 protein: CASSVAGGPGTDTQYF

clone size: .
V gene: TRBV29-1
D gene: .
J gene: TRBJ1-5
CDR3 DNA: TGCAGAACCTCAGGGGCAGGGCTGCAGCCCCAGCATTTT
CDR3 protein: CRTSGAGLQPQHF

clone size: .
V gene: TRBV6-6
D gene: TRBD1
J gene: TRBJ2-5
CDR3 DNA: TGTGCCAGCATCCCGGGACAGGGAGGAGCAGAGACCCAGTACTTC
CDR3 protein: CASIPGQGGAETQYF

clone size: once
V gene: TRBV7-9
D gene: TRBD1
J gene: TRBJ2-1
CDR3 DNA: TGTGCCAGCAGCTTAGCCGACAGGGCAGGCGAGCAGTTCTTC
CDR3 protein: CASSLADRAGEQFF

clone size: .
V gene: TRBV29-1
D gene: .
J gene: TRBJ2-4
CDR3 DNA: TGCAGCGTTGAATCAGCAGCCAAAAACATTCAGTACTTC
CDR3 protein: CSVESAAKNIQYF

clone size: .
V gene: TRBV12-3/TRBV12-4
D gene: TRBD1
J gene: TRBJ2-4
CDR3 DNA: TGTGCCAGCAGTTTCACCTGGGACAGGGGGCGCGGGGCCAAAAACATTCAGTACTTC
CDR3 protein: CASSFTWDRGRGAKNIQYF

clone size: .
V gene: TRBV7-2
D gene: .
J gene: TRBJ2-3
CDR3 DNA: TGTGCCAGCAGCTTAGTAACGAAAACAGATACGCAGTATTTT
CDR3 protein: CASSLVTKTDTQYF

clone size: .
V gene: TRBV15
D gene: .
J gene: TRBJ2-7
CDR3 DNA: TGTGCCACCAGCAGAGATCTCCCCGGCGAGGGCTACGAGCAGTACTTC
CDR3 protein: CATSRDLPGEGYEQYF

clone size: .
V gene: TRBV30
D gene: .
J gene: TRBJ2-1
CDR3 DNA: TGTGCCTGGAAGGCACGAAATGAGCAGTTCTTC
CDR3 protein: CAWKARNEQFF

clone size: .
V gene: TRBV20-1
D gene: .
J gene: TRBJ1-6
CDR3 DNA: TGCAGTGCTAGAGCCGCAGGGGAAAGGAATTCACCCCTCCACTTT
CDR3 protein: CSARAAGERNSPLHF

clone size: .
V gene: TRBV20-1
D gene: .
J gene: TRBJ2-3
CDR3 DNA: TGCAGTGCTGCTAGCTCTAAGGGTACAGATACGCAGTATTTT
CDR3 protein: CSAASSKGTDTQYF

clone size: .
V gene: TRBV29-1
D gene: TRBD1
J gene: TRBJ2-2
CDR3 DNA: TGCAGCGCCTCAGGGGGCTTGAACACCGGGGAGCTGTTTTTT
CDR3 protein: CSASGGLNTGELFF

clone size: .
V gene: TRBV7-7
D gene: TRBD2
J gene: TRBJ2-5
CDR3 DNA: TGTGCCAGCAGCCCAACACTAGCGGGGGGGCTAGAGACCCAGTACTTC
CDR3 protein: CASSPTLAGGLETQYF

clone size: .
V gene: TRBV5-6
D gene: TRBD2
J gene: TRBJ2-1
CDR3 DNA: TGTGCCAGCAGCTTGGGAGGACTAGGCAGCAATGAGCAGTTCTTC
CDR3 protein: CASSLGGLGSNEQFF

clone size: .
V gene: TRBV19
D gene: TRBD1
J gene: TRBJ2-1
CDR3 DNA: TGTGCCAGTAGCAACCAGGGGGCGGACAATGAGCAGTTCTTC
CDR3 protein: CASSNQGADNEQFF

clone size: .
V gene: TRBV20-1
D gene: .
J gene: TRBJ2-3
CDR3 DNA: TGCAGTGCTAGACCCCCATGGAACGCAGATACGCAGTATTTT
CDR3 protein: CSARPPWNADTQYF

clone size: .
V gene: TRBV5-4
D gene: .
J gene: TRBJ2-3
CDR3 DNA: TGTGCCAGCAGCTTGATACCCGGGGATACGCAGTATTTT
CDR3 protein: CASSLIPGDTQYF

clone size: once
V gene: TRBV18
D gene: .
J gene: TRBJ2-5
CDR3 DNA: TGTGCCAGCTCTTCAGAAGACCCCTTGGCAGACCAAGAGACCCAGTACTTC
CDR3 protein: CASSSEDPLADQETQYF

clone size: .
V gene: TRBV29-1
D gene: .
J gene: TRBJ2-1
CDR3 DNA: TGCAGCGTTGCAACAAGGGGCCTCAATGAGCAGTTCTTC
CDR3 protein: CSVATRGLNEQFF

clone size: .
V gene: TRBV30
D gene: .
J gene: TRBJ2-7
CDR3 DNA: TGTGCCTGGAGCTATACCTACGAGCAGTACTTC
CDR3 protein: CAWSYTYEQYF

clone size: .
V gene: TRBV7-2
D gene: TRBD1
J gene: TRBJ1-4
CDR3 DNA: TGTGCCAGCAGCCGGGACAGGGTGGATGAAAAACTGTTTTTT
CDR3 protein: CASSRDRVDEKLFF